The 2 T cell receptor beta chains given below trace back to one sample, sequenced in a study of blood T cell repertoires in COVID-19. Using immunoSEQ multiplex PCR, the repertoire was profiled, and TCRdb retains in-frame clones only, with some absent. The sample has some 78,000 clones, 87% seen once. The specimen sequenced was peripheral blood. These TCRs come from a woman of 80 years or more with active or convalescent COVID-19.

The chain carries TRBV12-3 or TRBV12-4 and TRBJ2-7, with D maybe TRBD2 (5 bases). Trimming took 8 bases from V and 2 from J, leaving 10 bases between them. The CDR3 loop spans 12 amino acids. For the CDR3, the DNA is TGTGCCAGCCGGGCGGGTACCTACGAGCAGTACTTC. Its protein is CASRAGTYEQYF.

The sample holds one count of this clone. The chain is built from TRBV28 and TRBJ1-6; D not resolved. Germline loops: CDR1 MDHEN, CDR2 SYDVKM. The V end was cut by 3 bases, the J end by 7 bases, with 10 bases between. The CDR3 contains 14 residues. In DNA, the CDR3 is TGTGCCAGCAGTTTCTTGGCCCCGAATTCACCCCTCCACTTT. It encodes CASSFLAPNSPLHF.